These 8 T cell receptor beta chains originate from one sample sequenced in a study of CD8 T cells in ankylosing spondylitis. TCRdb processed the 5' RACE reads anew with MiXCR; each CDR3 protein has one entry. The table shows 250,000 to 300,000 distinct CDR3 sequences, with 18% occurring only once. The sequenced sample was blood, either unsorted or a sorted T cell fraction (not recorded which). These receptors were taken from a male donor with ankylosing spondylitis or in good health (not recorded which).

The sample holds many counts of this clonotype. The chain recombines TRBV29-1 with TRBJ1-1; 7 bases fit TRBD1. In germline, CDR1 is SQVTM, CDR2 ANQGSEA. Trimming removed 7 bases from V and 1 base from J; junction bases left unmatched: 6. The CDR3 contains 13 residues. The CDR3 coding sequence is TGCAGCGCCATGGGACAGAGGAACACTGAAGCTTTCTTT. It encodes CSAMGQRNTEAFF.

The chain is built from TRBV10-3 and TRBJ1-2; D is unclear. The CDR3 extends over 16 amino acids. Trimming shortened V by 4 bases and J by 1 base, and 16 bases separated the two germline ends. Germline CDR1 and CDR2: ENHRY and SYGVKD. The CDR3 DNA reads as TGTGCCATCAGTGGCGGCGGCCGTGAGAGTAACTATGGCTACACCTTC. Protein sequence: CAISGGGRESNYGYTF.

This clonotype occurred a few times. This chain connects TRBV6-1 to TRBJ1-1, with 7 bases identical to TRBD1. CDR1 and CDR2 (germline): MNHNS, SASEGT. This CDR3 has 14 residues. With 5 bases clipped from V and 8 bases from J, the junction kept 11 bases outside the gene matches. CDR3 nucleotides: TGTGCCAGCAGTCGCGACAGGGCCGAAGGGGAAGCTTTCTTT. Translating gives CASSRDRAEGEAFF.

In its sample, this clonotype was seen a few times. This chain connects TRBV20-1 to TRBJ1-1; D remains unclear. CDR3 size: 12 residues. V lost 6 bases, J lost 5 bases, and 13 bases lay in between. CDR1 is DFQATT, CDR2 SNEGSKA, per germline (reference sequence). The CDR3 nucleotides are TGCAGTGCCAGCGCTAGGGAAACTGAAGCTTTCTTT. Translation: CSASARETEAFF.

This clonotype has more than one count but fewer than ten. The J gene is TRBJ2-7, the V gene TRBV7-9; D is perhaps TRBD1 (6 bases). The CDR3 has 13 residues. CDR1 and CDR2 from the germline V gene are SEHNR and FQNEAQ (reference sequence). V lost 5 bases and J 6 bases, leaving 14 bases between the germline ends. Here the CDR3 DNA reads TGTGCCAGCAGCCGGGACATGGGCTCCGAGCAGTACTTC. It specifies CASSRDMGSEQYF.

This clonotype appeared many times. This chain connects TRBV29-1 to TRBJ2-1, with TRBD2 identical over 11 bases. V dropped 5 bases and J dropped 5; count of bases not matched to a gene: 11. Germline CDR1 SQVTM, CDR2 ANQGSEA. This CDR3 has 16 residues. CDR3 bases: TGCAGCGTTCTTACTAGCGGGAGCGTTTTCCACAATGAGCAGTTCTTC. This sequence encodes CSVLTSGSVFHNEQFF.

This clonotype has at least ten counts. This chain uses TRBV7-2 with TRBJ2-5, with 11 bases matching TRBD1. The V segment lost 4 bases and the J segment 1 base; nucleotides outside the gene matches: 5. This CDR3 region has 16 residues. Germline CDR1 SGHTA, CDR2 FQGNSA. CDR3 bases: TGTGCCAGCAGCTCTCCGGGACAGGGGGGCCAAGAGACCCAGTACTTC. This encodes CASSSPGQGGQETQYF.

This clonotype appeared a few times. J is TRBJ2-5 and V is TRBV5-4, with a tentative D call TRBD1 (6 bases). CDR3 length: 19 residues. Trimming pared 2 bases from V and 4 bases from J, leaving 27 bases between. The germline V gene has CDR1 SGHNT and CDR2 YYREEE (reference sequence). The CDR3 DNA reads as TGTGCCAGCAGCTTCTCACTTCGATCCTACAGGGTGGGGCGAGAGACCCAGTACTTC. This encodes CASSFSLRSYRVGRETQYF.